These T cell receptor beta chains were read from a single sample in a study of blood T cell repertoires in COVID-19. Produced via immunoSEQ multiplex PCR; TCRdb's table is partial and in-frame only. The table shows 130,000 or so clones, with approximately 88% occurring only once. Sequenced material: peripheral blood. Receptors were obtained from a man in his 70s with active COVID-19. Each CDR3 is given with its conserved first and last residue. A D gene is named only where the DNA matches it firmly. Clone size is stated in some rows and not others, as once, few, many or a class when expanded.

clone size,D gene,J gene,V gene,CDR3 protein,CDR3 DNA
-,-,TRBJ1-5,TRBV28,CASCLSLFNQPQHF,TGTGCCAGCTGCCTGAGCTTATTCAATCAGCCCCAGCATTTT
-,TRBD1,TRBJ1-2,TRBV7-3,CASSLTSGRGQRRDGYTF,TGTGCCAGCAGCTTAACGTCCGGCAGGGGGCAACGAAGGGATGGCTACACCTTC
-,TRBD1,TRBJ1-1,TRBV9,CASNMGTANTEAFF,TGTGCCAGCAATATGGGGACAGCGAACACTGAAGCTTTCTTT
-,-,TRBJ2-2,TRBV7-2,CASSLTGTNTGELFF,TGTGCCAGCAGCTTAACAGGGACGAACACCGGGGAGCTGTTTTTT
once,TRBD2,TRBJ2-7,TRBV4-3,CASSQDHASGISYEQYF,TGCGCCAGCAGCCAAGATCATGCTAGCGGGATTTCCTACGAGCAGTACTTC
-,-,TRBJ1-3,TRBV5-8,CASSPREGYTIYF,TGTGCCAGCAGCCCCCGGGAGGGATACACCATATATTTT
-,TRBD2,TRBJ2-1,TRBV2,CASSEWEGRRVF,TGTGCCAGCAGTGAATGGGAGGGAAGGCGCGTCTTC
-,-,TRBJ1-2,TRBV30,CAWSGSGPDYGYTF,TGTGCCTGGAGTGGATCAGGGCCAGACTATGGCTACACCTTC
-,TRBD1,TRBJ1-2,TRBV6-5,CASRWIPGQGNYTF,TGTGCCAGCAGATGGATCCCGGGACAGGGAAACTACACCTTC
-,-,TRBJ1-1,TRBV4-3,CASSQGTTGNTEAFF,TGCGCCAGCAGCCAGGGGACGACAGGAAACACTGAAGCTTTCTTT
-,-,TRBJ1-4,TRBV5-1,CASSPPDSRVNEKLFF,TGCGCCAGCAGCCCCCCCGACAGTAGGGTTAACGAAAAACTGTTTTTT
-,TRBD2,TRBJ2-1,TRBV9,CASSPRWASGGNEQFF,TGTGCCAGCAGCCCGAGATGGGCTAGCGGGGGCAATGAGCAGTTCTTC
-,-,TRBJ1-4,TRBV19,CASSIEGAADNEKLFF,TGTGCCAGTAGTATAGAAGGGGCAGCCGACAATGAAAAACTGTTTTTT
-,TRBD1,TRBJ1-1,TRBV6-6,CASNSGTGDINTEAFF,TGTGCCAGCAACTCCGGGACAGGGGACATAAACACTGAAGCTTTCTTT
-,TRBD2,TRBJ2-7,TRBV6-5,CASSYGGGEQYF,TGTGCCAGCAGTTACGGCGGGGGTGAGCAGTACTTC
-,-,TRBJ2-7,TRBV15,CATSRDHGSPYEQYF,TGTGCCACCAGCAGAGATCACGGGAGCCCCTACGAGCAGTACTTC
-,-,TRBJ2-3,TRBV27,CASSTLGQRTRDTQYF,TGTGCCAGCAGTACATTAGGACAGAGGACTAGAGATACGCAGTATTTT
-,-,TRBJ2-3,TRBV6-5,CASNPGVYTQYF,TGTGCCAGCAACCCGGGAGTATATACGCAGTATTTT
once,-,TRBJ1-6,TRBV27,CASNPARGPNSPLHF,TGTGCCAGCAACCCCGCGAGAGGTCCTAATTCACCCCTCCACTTT
-,TRBD2,TRBJ2-2,TRBV9,CASSVPAGGLNPSNTGELFF,TGTGCCAGCAGCGTACCAGCGGGAGGGCTGAACCCTTCAAACACCGGGGAGCTGTTTTTT
-,-,TRBJ2-1,TRBV5-1,CASSFSWAASEYNEQFF,TGCGCCAGCAGCTTTTCCTGGGCGGCTAGCGAGTACAATGAGCAGTTCTTC
-,TRBD2,TRBJ2-2,TRBV7-2,CASSFSGTIASTGELFF,TGTGCCAGCAGCTTCTCCGGGACTATCGCGTCCACCGGGGAGCTGTTTTTT
-,TRBD1,TRBJ2-1,TRBV29-1,CSGTGWSSYNEQFF,TGCAGCGGGACAGGGTGGAGTTCCTACAATGAGCAGTTCTTC
-,TRBD1,TRBJ2-7,TRBV29-1,CSVAAGGYEQYF,TGCAGCGTTGCAGCAGGGGGCTACGAGCAGTACTTC
once,-,TRBJ2-7,TRBV9,CASSVALGSYEQYF,TGTGCCAGCAGCGTAGCTCTCGGCTCCTACGAGCAGTACTTC
-,TRBD1,TRBJ1-3,TRBV28,CASSSTGGSGNTIYF,TGTGCCAGCAGTTCGACAGGGGGCTCTGGAAACACCATATATTTT
-,-,TRBJ2-7,TRBV28,CASRRSYEQYF,TGTGCCAGCAGACGGTCCTACGAGCAGTACTTC
-,-,TRBJ2-5,TRBV6-5,CAPMEDSASETQYF,TGTGCCCCCATGGAAGACTCAGCCTCGGAGACCCAGTACTTC
-,TRBD2,TRBJ2-7,TRBV2,CASSDGLAGNYEQYF,TGTGCCAGCAGTGATGGGCTAGCGGGGAACTACGAGCAGTACTTC
-,TRBD1,TRBJ2-6,TRBV6-6,CASSRLRDRGRQDGANVLTF,TGTGCCAGCAGTCGCCTTAGGGACAGGGGGCGACAGGACGGGGCCAACGTCCTGACTTTC
once,TRBD1,TRBJ1-5,TRBV28,CASSLAPTGVGFNQPQHF,TGTGCCAGCAGTTTAGCGCCAACAGGGGTGGGCTTCAATCAGCCCCAGCATTTT
once,-,TRBJ2-5,TRBV5-1,CASSSNPGTKQETQYF,TGCGCCAGCAGCTCGAACCCCGGGACAAAACAAGAGACCCAGTACTTC
-,-,TRBJ2-7,TRBV12-3/TRBV12-4,CASSPRLREQYF,TGTGCCAGCAGTCCCCGGTTGCGCGAGCAGTACTTC
-,TRBD2,TRBJ2-3,TRBV5-1,CASSGRGYRGDTQYF,TGCGCCAGCAGCGGGAGGGGTTACAGAGGAGATACGCAGTATTTT
-,-,TRBJ1-4,TRBV6-5,CASCRQVTTNEKLFF,TGTGCCAGCTGCAGACAGGTCACAACTAATGAAAAACTGTTTTTT
-,-,TRBJ2-3,TRBV4-1,CASSQDFLTDTQYF,TGCGCCAGCAGCCAAGATTTTCTCACAGATACGCAGTATTTT
-,-,TRBJ1-1,TRBV28,CASSSARSYGSGTEAFF,TGTGCCAGCAGTTCCGCGCGATCCTACGGGAGTGGCACTGAAGCTTTCTTT
-,-,TRBJ1-1,TRBV7-2,CASSLDSSPNTEAFF,TGTGCCAGCAGCTTAGATTCCAGTCCGAACACTGAAGCTTTCTTT
-,-,TRBJ1-2,TRBV28,CASSPPGRAYGYTF,TGTGCCAGCAGTCCCCCGGGGAGGGCCTATGGCTACACCTTC
-,TRBD2,TRBJ2-3,TRBV3-1/TRBV3-2,CASSPSGSTDTQYF,TGTGCCAGCAGCCCTAGCGGGAGTACAGATACGCAGTATTTT
-,-,TRBJ1-6,TRBV28,CASSFRRSLYNSPLHF,TGTGCCAGCAGTTTCAGGCGCTCCCTTTATAATTCACCCCTCCACTTT
once,TRBD1,TRBJ2-7,TRBV5-4,CASSFDRGPYEQYF,TGTGCCAGCAGCTTTGACAGGGGTCCCTACGAGCAGTACTTC
-,TRBD1,TRBJ2-2,TRBV28,CASKPTGANTGELFF,TGTGCCAGCAAACCGACAGGGGCGAACACCGGGGAGCTGTTTTTT
-,TRBD2,TRBJ2-1,TRBV25-1,CASSETALAGDHEQFF,TGTGCCAGCAGTGAAACGGCACTAGCGGGAGACCATGAGCAGTTCTTC
few,TRBD2,TRBJ2-7,TRBV20-1,CSATPGGRPNF,TGCAGTGCTACCCCGGGAGGGAGACCTAACTTC
-,TRBD1,TRBJ1-2,TRBV28,CASSLRDREGYGYTF,TGTGCCAGCAGCCTCAGGGACAGGGAGGGCTATGGCTACACCTTC
-,TRBD1,TRBJ1-2,TRBV5-8,CASSLGAGGDYGYTF,TGTGCCAGCAGCTTGGGGGCAGGGGGAGACTATGGCTACACCTTC